The present TCR beta chain was sequenced within a study of cytomegalovirus exposure and HLA in healthy donors. Regarding the study as a whole: Many donors shared some public TCRs, even though most TCR sequences were rare.

Per the germline V gene, CDR1 is MGHRA and CDR2 is YSYEKL. The junction had 8 bases not matched to a gene; V was cut back by 4 bases and J by 0 bases. The CDR3 loop spans 17 amino acids. TCRdb keeps only in-frame clones here, not all; method: immunoSEQ multiplex PCR. Altogether about 220,000 clones are present, over 80% being singletons, with the ten largest covering around 1%. A note on this clone: Antigen: not known.

Sequences were obtained from PBMCs. The chain recombines TRBV4-1 with TRBJ1-3, with 8 positions matching TRBD1. The TCR originated in a young woman in good health and CMV-seronegative. The chain's CDR3 is CASSRQGIAISGNTIYF. The DNA for the CDR3 is TGCGCCAGCAGCCGACAGGGGATCGCCATCTCTGGAAACACCATATATTTT.